A single sample gave rise to the 18 T cell receptor beta chains below, sequenced in a study of T-cell memory formation after mild COVID-19 listed by TCRdb under 2021. The library was generated by 5' RACE. The sample was run on an Illumina NovaSeq 6000. TCRdb passed the public sequencing reads through fastp at Q25 and MiXCR, retaining productive beta sequences. All rows with the same CDR3 protein become a single entry with the most common DNA and genes. The sample profile shows roughly 240,000 distinct CDR3 sequences; around 15% of them were found once. Roughly 22% of the sample rests with the top ten. Sequencing was done on a sample of PBMCs or a T cell subset sorted from them (not recorded which). These receptors all come from a man between 18 and 29 years old who had mild COVID-19 (a few samples of this study predate the infection). The sample titles of this study are shuffled in the database, so cell type and time point are left out; the donor was told from shared clones.

This clonotype came up a few times. The gene calls are TRBV6-6 and TRBJ2-1; TRBD2 might be the D (5 bases). The V gene lost 4 bases and the J gene lost 5 bases, with 6 bases spanning the gap. The CDR3 loop spans 12 amino acids. Germline V gene lookup returns CDR1 MNHNY and CDR2 SVGAGI (reference sequence). The DNA of the CDR3 is TGTGCCAGCAGTTTCGGGAACAATGAGCAGTTCTTC. It specifies CASSFGNNEQFF.

The gene calls are TRBV6-2 or TRBV6-3 and TRBJ2-7; no firm D call. CDR3 length: 12 amino acids. CDR1 and CDR2 (germline): MNHEY, SVGEGT. The germline V and J ends were trimmed by 5 bases and 3 bases, with 8 bases remaining between them. The CDR3 DNA reads TGTGCCAGCAGTCGTCTAGACTACGAGCAGTACTTC. It codes for CASSRLDYEQYF.

V gene TRBV5-6 combines with J gene TRBJ2-5; no definite D call. The ends were cut back, 7 bases at V and 0 bases at J, with 16 bases in the middle. The CDR3 length is 15 residues. Germline V gives CDR1 SGHDT, CDR2 YYEEEE. CDR3 residues: CASGVVTLYQETQYF. DNA for the CDR3: TGTGCCAGCGGGGTGGTAACGCTGTACCAAGAGACCCAGTACTTC.

The rearrangement uses TRBV3-1 and TRBJ1-1; possible D gene TRBD1, 6 bases. Germline lookup yields CDR1 LGHDT and CDR2 YNNKEL (reference sequence). V shed 4 bases and J shed 5 bases, with 11 bases lying between them. This CDR3 is 13 amino acids long. The DNA of the CDR3 is TGTGCCAGCAGCCGACAACAGGGAACTGAAGCTTTCTTT. The encoded protein is CASSRQQGTEAFF.

The chain recombines TRBV10-3 with TRBJ1-4, with 7 bases lining up with TRBD1. In germline, CDR1 is ENHRY, CDR2 SYGVKD. The V segment lost 9 bases and the J segment 3 bases; nucleotides outside the gene matches: 4. CDR3 length: 13 residues. The CDR3 protein is CAISTGSNEKLFF. In nucleotides, the CDR3 is TGTGCCATTTCGACAGGGTCTAATGAAAAACTGTTTTTT.

This clonotype has just a few counts. The chain links TRBV28 to TRBJ2-7; D might be TRBD1 or TRBD2, each matching 5 bases. The germline CDR1 and CDR2 sequences are MDHEN and SYDVKM. The CDR3 totals 11 residues. The germline V and J ends were trimmed by 11 bases and 5 bases, with 13 bases remaining between them. The CDR3 DNA is TGTGCCGGGGGACGCCGGGACGAGCAGTACTTC. Its protein product is CAGGRRDEQYF. The full variable domain, in which reference TRBV28 and TRBJ2-7 provide the parts outside the CDR3, is DVKVTQSSRYLVKRTGEKVFLECVQDMDHENMFWYRQDPGLGLRLIYFSYDVKMKEKGDIPEGYSVSREKKERFSLILESASTNQTSMYLCAGGRRDEQYFGPGTRLTVT.

The rearrangement links TRBV21-1 to TRBJ1-4; TRBD1, the table's D call, lacks a check against the DNA. TRBV21-1 is described as a pseudogene. The CDR3 is made up of 15 amino acids. CDR3 coding DNA: TGTGCCAGCAGCATCCAGGGTGCAACTAATGAAAAACTGTTTTTT. It is translated as CASSIQGATNEKLFF.

The V and J genes are TRBV7-8 and TRBJ2-2; D unresolved. V was cut by 7 bases and J by 6 bases, with 18 bases left in between. The CDR3 loop spans 15 amino acids. Germline V gene sequence: CDR1 SGHVS, CDR2 FQNEAQ. The CDR3: CASTPVVRTSGELFF. The CDR3 DNA reads TGTGCCAGCACCCCGGTGGTAAGAACGTCCGGGGAGCTGTTTTTT.

This clonotype was picked up a small number of times. CDR3 DNA: TGCAGCGTCACAGGGGGGAACTATGGCTACACCTTC. Amino acid sequence: CSVTGGNYGYTF. The chain combines TRBV29-1 with TRBJ1-2, with 8 bases aligning to TRBD1. This CDR3 is built from 12 residues. Germline CDR1 reads SQVTM; CDR2 reads ANQGSEA. The V gene end was trimmed by 6 bases and the J gene end by 2 bases; junction bases not matched to a gene: 2.

This clonotype came up a few times. The V gene is TRBV7-6, the J gene TRBJ2-3, with a weak D call TRBD2 (6 bases). CDR3 length: 15 residues. Germline loops: CDR1 SGHVS, CDR2 FNYEAQ. The ends were cut back, 5 bases at V and 1 base at J, with 13 bases in the middle. The CDR3 protein is CASSPRSSGTDTQYF. The CDR3 bases are TGTGCCAGCAGCCCGAGGTCTAGCGGCACAGATACGCAGTATTTT.

Comment on this clonotype: A junction boundary mismatches the germline segment, possibly from a read error. The rearrangement joins TRBV5-1 to TRBJ1-1; maybe TRBD1 (5 bases). Germline V CDR1 and CDR2: SGHRS, YFSETQ. CDR3 length: 15 amino acids. Here the CDR3 DNA reads TGCGCCAGCAGTCCTAGTTCCGGGGCATACACTGGAGCTTTCTTT. As protein: CASSPSSGAYTGAFF.

This clonotype ranks as medium-sized. The gene calls are TRBV10-1 and TRBJ2-3, with no clear D. V dropped 4 bases and J dropped 8 bases, with 7 bases sitting between them. Germline-derived CDR1 and CDR2 are WNHNN and SYGVQD (reference sequence). The CDR3 extends over 11 amino acids. CDR3 protein: CASSGIGTQYF. CDR3 coding DNA: TGCGCCAGCAGTGGAATTGGTACGCAGTATTTT.

CDR3 nucleotides: TGTGCCAGCAGCTTAACATCGAACACTGAAGCTTTCTTT. Translated: CASSLTSNTEAFF. The J gene is TRBJ1-1, the V gene TRBV7-3; D not resolved. This CDR3 has 13 amino acids. From germline, CDR1 is SGHTA and CDR2 FQGTGA. The V gene lost 0 bases and the J gene lost 1 base, with 3 bases spanning the gap.

The chain employs TRBV3-1 and TRBJ2-1; TRBD2 agrees at 14 bases. The CDR3 consists of 15 residues. J was trimmed by 7 bases and V by 5 bases; bases with no gene match: 4. Germline CDR1 LGHDT, CDR2 YNNKEL (reference sequence). CDR3 in DNA: TGTGCCAGCAGCAAGTGGACTAGCGGGGGGAATGAGCAGTTCTTC. It encodes CASSKWTSGGNEQFF.

The chain combines TRBV7-2 with TRBJ1-5, with D perhaps matching TRBD1 (5 bases). V was pared by 1 base and J by 4 bases, with 14 bases between. Germline V lookup: CDR1 SGHTA, CDR2 FQGNSA. There are 16 residues in the CDR3. CDR3 sequence: CASSLVRGLGNQPQHF. For the CDR3, the DNA is TGTGCCAGCAGCTTAGTGCGGGGGTTGGGAAATCAGCCCCAGCATTTT.

This clonotype came up a few times. V gene TRBV14 combines with J gene TRBJ2-3; 8 bases align to TRBD2. CDR3 size: 15 residues. The J segment lost 1 base and the V segment lost 4 bases, leaving 4 bases of the junction unmatched. Germline V gene lookup returns CDR1 SGHDN and CDR2 FVKESK. The CDR3 protein is CASSPERGRTDTQYF. The CDR3 DNA is TGTGCCAGCAGCCCGGAGCGGGGGCGCACAGATACGCAGTATTTT.

The J gene is TRBJ1-1, the V gene TRBV18; D gene unclear. CDR3 length: 14 amino acids. Germline V gene data show CDR1 as KGHSH and CDR2 as LQKENI. Trimming took off 6 bases at V and 5 bases at J, with 16 bases between the two ends. The CDR3 reads CASSSSLEGTEAFF. The CDR3 DNA follows: TGTGCCAGCTCTTCATCACTGGAGGGAACTGAAGCTTTCTTT. Together with reference TRBV18 and TRBJ1-1, the CDR3 gives the full variable domain: NAGVMQNPRHLVRRRGQEARLRCSPMKGHSHVYWYRQLPEEGLKFMVYLQKENIIDESGMPKERFSAEFPKEGPSILRIQQVVRGDSAAYFCASSSSLEGTEAFFGQGTRLTVV.

This clonotype came up a few times. This chain connects TRBV6-6 to TRBJ1-5; TRBD1 might be the D (5 bases). This CDR3 contains 14 residues. V lost 8 bases and J lost 5, with 16 bases in between. Germline CDR1 MNHNY, CDR2 SVGAGI (reference sequence). As DNA, the CDR3 is TGTGCCAGCGGGACGCCCAGGGACGATCAGCCCCAGCATTTT. Its protein product is CASGTPRDDQPQHF.